Shown below are 23 T cell receptor beta chains from a single sample sequenced in a study of Graves' ophthalmopathy and Graves' hyperthyroidism (dated by TCRdb to the late 2010s). The sequencer was an Illumina HiSeq 2000. For repertoire sequencing, the TCR beta CDR3 regions were amplified from RNA transcripts. The first round was an RT-PCR using HTBI primers with the Qiagen OneStep RT-PCR kit, and this first round was followed by a second-round multiplex PCR, then size selection and purification. TCRdb trimmed the raw reads at Q25, called clones with MiXCR and kept productive beta chains. One record per CDR3 amino acid sequence lists the most common genes and DNA. This sample comprises 300,000 to 500,000 distinct CDR3 sequences, 15% to 19% of them detected only once. The top ten hold 5.5% to 7% of the sample. The sequencing input was peripheral blood. The receptors shown here come from a woman aged 18-30 years with stable Graves' hyperthyroidism. Donor details come from another sample of the same person, matched by shared clones.

This clonotype was observed many times. The CDR3 bases are TGTGCCAGCAGTCTTCGACAGAGCCCCTACGAGCAGTACTTC. Its protein product is CASSLRQSPYEQYF. The chain has TRBV12-3 or TRBV12-4 and TRBJ2-7; perhaps TRBD1 as D (5 bases). Trimming took off 5 bases at V and 2 bases at J, with 13 bases between the two ends. The CDR3 spans 14 residues.

This chain uses TRBV7-8 with TRBJ2-7; TRBD1 or TRBD2 may be the D gene (7 bases each). This CDR3 has 18 residues. Trimming removed 5 bases at V and 1 base at J, with 24 bases between. The germline V gene has CDR1 SGHVS and CDR2 FQNEAQ. The CDR3, as DNA: TGTGCCAGCAGCCCTAGAGGGGGGGGGCAGGGGGTGTCCTACGAGCAGTACTTC. Translating gives CASSPRGGGQGVSYEQYF.

The CDR3 loop reads CASSPGHRSIYGYTF. In DNA, the CDR3 is TGCGCCAGCAGCCCGGGGCACCGCTCAATCTATGGCTACACCTTC. The chain couples TRBV5-1 to TRBJ1-2; TRBD1 is a possible D gene (5 bases). Between the trimmed V and J ends, which lost 4 bases and 4 bases, there was a span of 17 bases. Germline V gene sequence: CDR1 SGHRS, CDR2 YFSETQ. The CDR3 runs 15 residues.

This clonotype was seen at least ten times. The chain is built from TRBV11-3 and TRBJ2-7; TRBD1 aligns across 9 bases. This CDR3 is 14 amino acids long. Germline V gene data show CDR1 as SGHNT and CDR2 as YENEEA. Trimming at V came to 4 bases and at J to 6 bases, leaving 7 bases not matched to a gene. The chain's CDR3 is CASSYGTGTREQYF. The DNA of the CDR3 is TGTGCCAGCAGCTACGGGACAGGGACACGCGAGCAGTACTTC. Combining the CDR3 with reference TRBV11-3 and TRBJ2-7 gives the whole variable domain EAGVVQSPRYKIIEKKQPVAFWCNPISGHNTLYWYLQNLGQGPELLIRYENEEAVDDSQLPKDRFSAERLKGVDSTLKIQPAELGDSAVYLCASSYGTGTREQYFGPGTRLTVT.

This clonotype was detected a few times. The CDR3 DNA is TGTGCCAGCAGTGTCGGATCGGGGGACGAGCAGTACTTC. Its translation is CASSVGSGDEQYF. The chain has TRBV7-9 and TRBJ2-7, with a weak D call TRBD2 (6 bases). In germline, CDR1 is SEHNR, CDR2 FQNEAQ (reference sequence). The CDR3 covers 13 residues. Trimming took 6 bases from V and 5 from J, leaving 14 bases between them.

This clonotype was observed many times. The J gene is TRBJ1-3, the V gene TRBV11-2; TRBD1 is a possible D gene (6 bases). From germline, CDR1 is SGHAT and CDR2 FQNNGV. Trimming cost V 1 base and J 2 bases, with 12 bases left between them. The CDR3 is 16 residues long. The chain's CDR3 is CASSLGGGGTGNTIYF. CDR3 nucleotides: TGTGCCAGCAGCTTAGGGGGAGGGGGAACTGGAAACACCATATATTTT.

This clonotype was counted many times. The gene calls are TRBV12-3 or TRBV12-4 and TRBJ1-1; 11 positions match TRBD1. Trimming took 6 bases from V and 5 from J; bases not matched to a gene: 5. The CDR3 runs to 14 residues. The CDR3 is CASSPDRGRTEAFF. CDR3 DNA: TGTGCCAGCAGCCCGGACAGGGGGCGGACTGAAGCTTTCTTT.

Ten or more counts support this clonotype. Here the CDR3 reads CASSIHLGQPNTGELFF. In DNA form, the CDR3 reads TGTGCCAGTAGTATTCATCTCGGACAACCGAACACCGGGGAGCTGTTTTTT. The chain recombines TRBV19 with TRBJ2-2, with D perhaps matching TRBD1 (5 bases). The CDR3 length is 17 residues. Germline V gene lookup returns CDR1 LNHDA and CDR2 SQIVND (reference sequence). Trimming took off 3 bases at V and 0 bases at J, with 14 bases between the two ends. Looking up the rest from reference TRBV19 and TRBJ2-2 gives the full variable domain: DGGITQSPKYLFRKEGQNVTLSCEQNLNHDAMYWYRQDPGQGLRLIYYSQIVNDFQKGDIAEGYSVSREKKESFPLTVTSAQKNPTAFYLCASSIHLGQPNTGELFFGEGSRLTVL.

This clonotype has a count of ten or more. The rearrangement joins TRBV7-9 to TRBJ1-1, with D perhaps TRBD1 (6 bases). CDR1 is SEHNR and CDR2 is FQNEAQ in the germline V gene (reference sequence). The CDR3 contains 14 residues. Trimming cost V 5 bases and J 1 base, with 11 bases left between them. The CDR3 sequence: CASSPSGANTEAFF. As DNA, the CDR3 is TGTGCCAGCAGCCCCTCAGGGGCGAACACTGAAGCTTTCTTT.

This clonotype occurred many times. The chain joins TRBV6-2 or TRBV6-3 to TRBJ2-7; D is possibly TRBD1 (5 bases). Germline V lookup: CDR1 MNHEY, CDR2 SVGEGT. The CDR3 has 12 amino acids. Trimming left V 4 bases short and J 6 bases short, with 10 bases between. The CDR3 loop is CASSFQGGEQYF. In nucleotides, the CDR3 is TGTGCCAGCAGTTTTCAGGGTGGCGAGCAGTACTTC.

This clonotype was observed many times. This chain joins TRBV20-1 and TRBJ2-5; possible D gene TRBD1, 5 bases. This CDR3 is 14 amino acids long. Germline V gives CDR1 DFQATT, CDR2 SNEGSKA (reference sequence). The CDR3 reads CRPLKAGNQETQYF. CDR3 DNA sequence: TGCAGGCCGCTTAAGGCAGGGAATCAAGAGACCCAGTACTTC.

A few counts support this clonotype. The chain has TRBV6-1 and TRBJ2-7; D unresolved. Germline CDR1 and CDR2: MNHNS and SASEGT. The CDR3 consists of 13 residues. Trimming shortened V by 1 base and J by 0 bases, and 4 bases separated the two germline ends. The CDR3, as DNA: TGTGCCAGCAGTGAAGGAAACTCCTACGAGCAGTACTTC. Amino acids: CASSEGNSYEQYF.

The CDR3 loop is CASRGQKSEAFF. CDR3 bases: TGTGCCAGCAGGGGACAGAAGTCTGAAGCTTTCTTT. The chain has TRBV2 and TRBJ1-1; 7 bases match TRBD1. Germline assignment: CDR1 SNHLY and CDR2 FYNNEI. The CDR3 is 12 amino acids. With V trimmed by 6 bases and J by 6 bases, 4 bases remained unmatched.

This clonotype was counted ten times or more. This rearrangement joins TRBV27 to TRBJ1-2, with a weak D call TRBD1 (5 bases). Germline CDR1 is MNHEY and CDR2 is SMNVEV (reference sequence). Trimming stripped 4 bases from V and 12 bases from J, with 12 bases between. This CDR3 spans 11 amino acids. CDR3 coding DNA: TGTGCCAGCAGTTCGTCCAGGGTGGACACCTTC. Amino acid sequence: CASSSSRVDTF.

Ten or more counts support this clonotype. V gene TRBV12-3 or TRBV12-4 combines with J gene TRBJ2-7; 8 bases align to TRBD1. V trimming: 7 bases; J trimming: 2 bases; junction bases outside the gene matches: 7. The CDR3 runs 14 residues. The CDR3 DNA is TGTGCCAGCACCTCCGGGACAGGCCCCTACGAGCAGTACTTC. Translated: CASTSGTGPYEQYF.

This clonotype occurred many times. The chain recombines TRBV29-1 with TRBJ2-7, with D tentatively TRBD1 or TRBD2 (5 bases each). V gave up 1 base and J gave up 3 bases, with 16 bases separating them. The CDR3 consists of 15 residues. Germline CDR1 reads SQVTM; CDR2 reads ANQGSEA. The CDR3 nucleotides read TGCAGCGTTGAAGGAGGGGAACAGAGGAACTACGAGCAGTACTTC. Amino acids: CSVEGGEQRNYEQYF.

This chain links TRBV6-5 with TRBJ2-7; D is unresolved. Deletions cut 7 bases from V and 2 bases from J, with 12 bases between. The CDR3 sequence is 13 residues long. Germline CDR1 reads MNHEY; CDR2 reads SVGAGI. CDR3 DNA sequence: TGTGCCAGCAATTTGATAAGGACCTACGAGCAGTACTTC. It yields the protein CASNLIRTYEQYF.

This clonotype has a count of ten or more. This sequence joins TRBV6-1 and TRBJ1-5, with 12 bases fitting TRBD1. With V trimmed by 4 bases and J by 7 bases, 5 bases remained unmatched. The length of the CDR3 is 15 residues. Germline V gives CDR1 MNHNS, CDR2 SASEGT. The CDR3 here is CASSAGQGAGQPQHF. Here the CDR3 DNA reads TGTGCCAGCAGTGCGGGACAGGGGGCTGGGCAGCCCCAGCATTTT.

This clonotype was counted many times. The chain combines TRBV5-1 with TRBJ2-2; 7 nucleotides agree with TRBD1. With 4 bases clipped from V and 3 bases from J, the junction kept 6 bases outside the gene matches. This CDR3 comprises 15 residues. CDR1 and CDR2 (germline): SGHRS, YFSETQ. Here the CDR3 reads CASSLGGTDTGELFF. CDR3 nucleotides: TGCGCCAGCAGCCTAGGGGGCACGGACACCGGGGAGCTGTTTTTT.

The chain recombines TRBV7-6 with TRBJ1-2; no clear D. The germline V gene encodes CDR1 SGHVS and CDR2 FNYEAQ. V gave up 5 bases and J gave up 5 bases, with 9 bases separating them. This CDR3 comprises 12 residues. CDR3 nucleotides: TGTGCCAGCAGCGATGGGCCTTATGGCTACACCTTC. Protein: CASSDGPYGYTF.

This clonotype came up once. The chain uses TRBV13 and TRBJ1-5; the D is unclear. V lost 2 bases, J lost 2 bases, and 10 bases lay in between. Germline V CDR1 and CDR2: PRHDT, FYEKMQ (reference sequence). The CDR3 runs 15 residues. The CDR3 is CASSLCRGGNQPQHF. The CDR3 DNA follows: TGTGCCAGCAGCTTATGCCGGGGAGGCAATCAGCCCCAGCATTTT.

Concerning this clonotype: At one of its ends the junction is not consistent with the germline gene, which may arise from a read error. This chain connects TRBV4-2 to TRBJ2-7; D is ambiguous. The CDR3 consists of 15 residues. From germline, CDR1 is LGHNA and CDR2 YNFKEQ. The DNA of the CDR3 is TGTACCAGCAGCCAAGAGAAACAGATATCCTACGAGCAGTACTTC. It specifies CTSSQEKQISYEQYF.

This clonotype showed up many times. The chain combines TRBV6-5 with TRBJ1-2; D is uncertain. The CDR3 totals 16 residues. Trimming left V 5 bases short and J 4 bases short, with 20 bases between. Germline-derived CDR1 and CDR2 are MNHEY and SVGAGI. DNA for the CDR3: TGTGCCAGCAGTCACTACCCGGGTCGGGGAGTCTATGGCTACACCTTC. It is translated as CASSHYPGRGVYGYTF.